This T cell receptor beta chain comes out of a study of cytomegalovirus exposure and HLA in healthy donors. The V end was cut by 3 bases, the J end by 2 bases, with 10 bases between. Germline CDR1 and CDR2: LNHDA and SQIVND (reference sequence). The CDR3 spans 14 residues. PCR involved 60 Vbeta and 13 Jbeta primers. Sequenced by immunoSEQ multiplex PCR; TCRdb stores in-frame clones only, minus some. The sample holds roughly 120,000 clones, 75% to 85% seen once. This chain connects TRBV19 to TRBJ1-2; tentative D call: TRBD1 (5 bases). The sample comprised PBMCs. The receptor was derived from a man aged 25 to 40 in good health and CMV-seropositive. The CDR3, as DNA: TGTGCCAGTAGTATTGGCAGGGCAAACTATGGCTACACCTTC. Its protein is CASSIGRANYGYTF. The full variable domain, rest sourced from reference TRBV19 and TRBJ1-2, is DGGITQSPKYLFRKEGQNVTLSCEQNLNHDAMYWYRQDPGQGLRLIYYSQIVNDFQKGDIAEGYSVSREKKESFPLTVTSAQKNPTAFYLCASSIGRANYGYTFGSGTRLTVV.